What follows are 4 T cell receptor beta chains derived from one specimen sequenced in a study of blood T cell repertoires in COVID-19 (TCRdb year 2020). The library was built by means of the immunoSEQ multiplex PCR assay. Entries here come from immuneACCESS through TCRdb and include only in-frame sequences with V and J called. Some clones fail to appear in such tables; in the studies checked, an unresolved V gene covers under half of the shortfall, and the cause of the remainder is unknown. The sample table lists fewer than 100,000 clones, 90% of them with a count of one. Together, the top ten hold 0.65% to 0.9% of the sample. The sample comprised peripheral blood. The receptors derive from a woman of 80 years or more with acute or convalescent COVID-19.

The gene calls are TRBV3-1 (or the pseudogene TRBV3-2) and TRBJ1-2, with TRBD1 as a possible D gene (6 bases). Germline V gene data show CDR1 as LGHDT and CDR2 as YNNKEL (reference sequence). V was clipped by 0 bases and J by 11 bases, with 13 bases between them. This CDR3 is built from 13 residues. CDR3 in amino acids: CASSQDFSRGYTF. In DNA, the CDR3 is TGTGCCAGCAGCCAAGATTTTTCAAGGGGGTACACCTTC.

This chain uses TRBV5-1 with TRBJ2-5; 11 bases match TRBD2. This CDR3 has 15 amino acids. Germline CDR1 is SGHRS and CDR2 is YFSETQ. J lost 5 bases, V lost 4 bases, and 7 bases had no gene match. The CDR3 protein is CASSRTSGSLETQYF. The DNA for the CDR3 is TGCGCCAGCAGCAGAACTAGCGGGAGCTTGGAGACCCAGTACTTC.

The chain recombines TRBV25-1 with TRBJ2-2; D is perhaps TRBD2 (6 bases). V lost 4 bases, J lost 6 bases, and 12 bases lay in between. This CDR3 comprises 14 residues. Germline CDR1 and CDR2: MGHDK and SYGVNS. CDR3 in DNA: TGTGCCAGCAGTGGAACCGGAGGGTCCGGGGAGCTGTTTTTT. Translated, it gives CASSGTGGSGELFF.

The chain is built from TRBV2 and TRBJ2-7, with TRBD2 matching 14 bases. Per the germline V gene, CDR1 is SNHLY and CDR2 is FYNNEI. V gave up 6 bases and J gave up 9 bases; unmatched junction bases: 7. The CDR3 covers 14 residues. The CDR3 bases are TGTGCCAGCAGCTCCGGGACTAGCGGGAGACTGCAGTACTTC. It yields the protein CASSSGTSGRLQYF.